This T cell receptor beta chain was sequenced during a study of blood T cells in healthy people across ages. Study conclusions and caveats: TCR beta diversity, measured per million T cells, fell in a roughly linear way with age. Strong correlation existed between TCR beta diversity and naive T cell percentage.

Germline V gene sequence: CDR1 MDHEN, CDR2 SYDVKM. The J segment lost 5 bases and the V segment lost 6 bases, leaving 11 bases of the junction unmatched. The CDR3 has 16 residues. This clonotype has only a few counts. What it recognizes is unknown. Next came a second PCR, run for about 6 to 12 cycles, which used a sample-barcoded 5' primer along with a J-beta primer mix. Tags on each cDNA molecule came from a template-switch adaptor with 12 random nucleotides. MiXCR was run by TCRdb on the 5' RACE reads, yielding one entry per CDR3 protein. In the table there are roughly 1.7 million distinct CDR3 sequences, roughly 32% of which are singletons. Each individual donor underwent a draw of approximately 9.6 milliliters of peripheral blood.

The source material was blood. The chain joins TRBV28 to TRBJ1-5; 9 bases fit TRBD1. This clonotype was sampled from a woman between 25 and 40 years old in good health. CDR3 residues: CASSRSYDRGYQPQHF. The CDR3 nucleotides are TGTGCCAGCAGCCGCTCCTACGACAGGGGGTATCAGCCCCAGCATTTT.